Listed below are T cell receptor beta chains from one sample, sequenced in a study of blood T cell repertoires in COVID-19. Sequencing used immunoSEQ multiplex PCR; TCRdb keeps in-frame clones, though not all of them. The table shows about 82,000 clones, with 75% to 85% occurring only once. The sample taken for sequencing was peripheral blood. The receptors stem from a woman aged 35 to 49 with active or convalescent COVID-19. The CDR3 runs from the conserved cysteine through the conserved F or W. Clone sizes are given selectively: once, few, many, or a class where the clone is expanded.

CDR3aa	abundance	v_gene
CASSSPQGLNTEAFF	-	TRBV6-5
CATSSWGQSYEAFF	-	TRBV15
CASSLGSDYGYTF	-	TRBV28
CASRRVMSVSPLHF	-	TRBV27
CASSTPTGRPLTDTQYF	-	TRBV19
CASSLGDRGQRGYTF	-	TRBV7-9
CASSLALSYTF	-	TRBV13
CASSSRTSGRRYF	once	TRBV11-3
CASSPSLSSSGNTIYF	-	TRBV18
CATQGLADSYEQYF	-	TRBV28
CASSPPTNEKLFF	-	TRBV14
CASSLATSGGYNEQFF	once	TRBV5-1
CASSLLRVGNTIYF	-	TRBV28
CASSQVLGFLYEQYF	-	TRBV4-3
CASSLFRGQQALDTQYF	-	TRBV28
CASSPDLAVDEQFF	-	TRBV6-5
CASRGTAIREAFF	-	TRBV28
CSAILQGHTQYF	-	TRBV29-1
CASSEQRGGSSPLHF	-	TRBV6-4
CASSFRPGLAGRDTQYF	-	TRBV5-1
CASSITADPHEQYF	-	TRBV19
CASPTQGANEQFF	-	TRBV6-5
CASNPDGGSGNTIYF	-	TRBV5-1
CASSLGLSFYTEAFF	-	TRBV28
CASGPKRTSHYIQPYEQYF	few	TRBV6-2/TRBV6-3
CAISGGYPTNEQYF	-	TRBV10-3
CASSYWGGQETQYF	few	TRBV6-5
CASSRDRGGNQPQHF	-	TRBV6-5
CASSLAWGGTYEQYF	once	TRBV11-2
CASSAGLAGGSYEQYF	-	TRBV10-2
CASSTPGTGTYEQYF	-	TRBV28
CASSYGAASSYEQYF	-	TRBV6-2/TRBV6-3
CASSVAPSGTGEKLFF	-	TRBV9
CAWSARRGDTEAFF	-	TRBV30
CASSQVQGANLGFGAFF	many	TRBV4-2
CASSPRTTNSYEQYF	-	TRBV2
CASSEGAGRTEAFF	few	TRBV6-1
CAISEPAGGLQETQYF	few	TRBV10-3
CSAVGGSEAFF	-	TRBV29-1
CASSDPGTSGPNEQFF	-	TRBV10-1
CASSRESEKLFF	-	TRBV4-3
CASRVPGTGGNKGLSGNTIYF	-	TRBV28
CASSFSGAKNIQYF	once	TRBV27
CASSLFAPEAPYGYTF	-	TRBV28
CASSQRDSGNTIYF	few	TRBV4-2
CAISESAPEEQYF	-	TRBV10-3
CASSLGTSFNTGELFF	-	TRBV5-4
CASSKALRLAGVTLAKNIQYF	-	TRBV21-1
CASSQGDIAGVEPVLPYQETQYF	-	TRBV4-2
CASTPGTWSGYTF	-	TRBV28
CATSDPGQGEEGYTF	few	TRBV24-1
CASSLLAYEQYF	few	TRBV12-3/TRBV12-4
CASRHSSGGNQPQHF	-	TRBV6-6
CSVVGHRAFF	-	TRBV29-1
CASSSGQVTDTQYF	-	TRBV9